This record looks at one T cell receptor (beta chain) sequence and its context. Its antigen is currently unknown. The data originate from a study of T cells in Graves' hyperthyroidism and ophthalmopathy. Study-wide findings and caveats: Among clonotypes expanded in thyroid above 0.001, most were also found in blood.

What was amplified from RNA transcripts were TCR beta CDR3 regions. The HTBI primer set was used in a first-round RT-PCR of the TCR CDR3. TCRdb re-analysed the multiplex PCR reads in MiXCR, keeping a single row per CDR3 protein. The data show about 840,000 distinct CDR3 sequences, 35% to 45% seen once. V lost 2 bases to trimming and J lost 0 bases, with 11 bases between them. Germline lookup yields CDR1 SNHLY and CDR2 FYNNEI. This CDR3 has 16 residues. The sequenced material came from blood. The chain joins TRBV2 to TRBJ1-3; D is unresolved. This sequence was found in a man between 18 and 35 years old with Graves' hyperthyroidism. The CDR3 DNA follows: TGTGCCAGCAGTGAAAGAAGGGCCCGCTCTGGAAACACCATATATTTT. Its translation is CASSERRARSGNTIYF. The whole variable domain, filled in from reference TRBV2 and TRBJ1-3, reads EPEVTQTPSHQVTQMGQEVILRCVPISNHLYFYWYRQILGQKVEFLVSFYNNEISEKSEIFDDQFSVERPDGSNFTLKIRSTKLEDSAMYFCASSERRARSGNTIYFGEGSWLTVV.